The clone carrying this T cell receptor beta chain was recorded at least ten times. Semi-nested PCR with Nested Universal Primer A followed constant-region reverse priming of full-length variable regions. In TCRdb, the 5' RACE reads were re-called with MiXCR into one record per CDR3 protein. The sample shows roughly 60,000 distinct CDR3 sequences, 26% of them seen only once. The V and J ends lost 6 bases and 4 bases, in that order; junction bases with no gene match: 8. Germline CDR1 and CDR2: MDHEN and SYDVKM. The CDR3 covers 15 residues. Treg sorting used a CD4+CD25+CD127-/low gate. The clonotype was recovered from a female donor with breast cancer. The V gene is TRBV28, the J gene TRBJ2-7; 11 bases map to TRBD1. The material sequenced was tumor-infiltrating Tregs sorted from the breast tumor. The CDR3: CASSEADRGRYEQYF. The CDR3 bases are TGTGCCAGCAGCGAGGCGGACAGGGGGCGGTACGAGCAGTACTTC.